The rows below give T cell receptor beta chains drawn from one sample of a study of cytomegalovirus exposure and HLA in healthy donors. TCRdb keeps only in-frame clones here, not all; method: immunoSEQ multiplex PCR. The sample is made up of roughly 79,000 clones, and the top ten hold approximately 4.2% of it. Sequenced material: PBMCs. These receptors all come from a man aged 25-40 years in good health and CMV-seronegative. Each CDR3 is given with its conserved first and last residue. A D gene is named only where the DNA matches it firmly.

CDR3 | DNA | J | D | V
CASSERQGVYNEQFF | TGTGCCAGCAGTGAGCGTCAGGGGGTGTACAATGAGCAGTTCTTC | TRBJ2-1 | TRBD1 | TRBV2
CASSQVGRRHEQYF | TGCGCCAGCAGCCAAGTAGGGAGGAGGCACGAGCAGTACTTC | TRBJ2-7 | . | TRBV4-1
CASSGTDQETQYF | TGTGCCAGCAGCGGGACAGACCAAGAGACCCAGTACTTC | TRBJ2-5 | TRBD1 | TRBV6-5
CASSLGPSGSTDTQYF | TGTGCCAGCAGCTTAGGGCCTAGCGGGAGCACAGATACGCAGTATTTT | TRBJ2-3 | TRBD2 | TRBV7-2
CASRGQGSPESGRVRYEQYF | TGTGCCAGCAGGGGACAGGGGTCCCCTGAGAGCGGGAGGGTAAGGTACGAGCAGTACTTC | TRBJ2-7 | . | TRBV28
CASTTNAGNTEAFF | TGTGCCAGCACCACCAACGCGGGGAACACTGAAGCTTTCTTT | TRBJ1-1 | . | TRBV18
CSALRGDTQYF | TGCAGTGCGCTCCGAGGAGATACGCAGTATTTT | TRBJ2-3 | . | TRBV20-1
CASSLGLAGSSDNEQFF | TGTGCCAGCAGCTTAGGACTAGCGGGGAGCTCCGACAATGAGCAGTTCTTC | TRBJ2-1 | TRBD2 | TRBV7-2
CASSRQGNTEAFF | TGTGCCAGCAGCCGGCAGGGGAACACTGAAGCTTTCTTT | TRBJ1-1 | . | TRBV4-2
CASSYGRGNGYTF | TGTGCCAGCAGTTACGGGAGGGGAAACGGCTACACCTTC | TRBJ1-2 | . | TRBV6-5
CASSKKGSSYEQYF | TGTGCCAGCAGCAAAAAGGGGTCATCCTACGAGCAGTACTTC | TRBJ2-7 | . | TRBV21-1
CASSHAEGLHETQYF | TGTGCCAGCAGCCACGCGGAGGGGCTCCATGAGACCCAGTACTTC | TRBJ2-5 | . | TRBV4-2
CASSRRGAYEQYF | TGTGCCAGCAGCCGCCGGGGGGCCTACGAGCAGTACTTC | TRBJ2-7 | TRBD2 | TRBV5-6
CASSAGGRRGYTF | TGTGCCAGCAGCGCAGGGGGCAGAAGGGGCTACACCTTC | TRBJ1-2 | TRBD1 | TRBV2
CASSPIAGGTDTQYF | TGCGCCAGCAGCCCTATAGCGGGGGGCACAGATACGCAGTATTTT | TRBJ2-3 | TRBD2 | TRBV5-1
CASSLLENTEAFF | TGCGCCAGCAGCTTGCTAGAGAACACTGAAGCTTTCTTT | TRBJ1-1 | . | TRBV5-1
CASSLGFRVEQYF | TGCGCCAGCAGCTTGGGGTTCAGGGTCGAGCAGTACTTC | TRBJ2-7 | . | TRBV5-1
CASSVGGAYGYTF | TGTGCCAGCAGTGTAGGGGGCGCGTATGGCTACACCTTC | TRBJ1-2 | TRBD1 | TRBV25-1
CASKGGPGSYEQYF | TGTGCCAGCAAAGGAGGGCCAGGCTCCTACGAGCAGTACTTC | TRBJ2-7 | . | TRBV6-5
CASSHTGHTDTQYF | TGTGCCAGCAGCCACACAGGGCACACAGATACGCAGTATTTT | TRBJ2-3 | . | TRBV25-1
CASRPPGQTYEQYF | TGCGCCAGCAGACCCCCGGGACAGACTTACGAGCAGTACTTC | TRBJ2-7 | TRBD1 | TRBV4-1
CASILGLAYNEQFF | TGCGCCAGCATCTTGGGACTAGCGTACAATGAGCAGTTCTTC | TRBJ2-1 | TRBD2 | TRBV10-1
CASSSASGVQETQYF | TGTGCCAGCAGCTCTGCGTCAGGGGTTCAAGAGACCCAGTACTTC | TRBJ2-5 | . | TRBV5-6
CASSRERNYGYTF | TGCGCCAGCAGCCGCGAGAGAAACTATGGCTACACCTTC | TRBJ1-2 | . | TRBV4-3
CASTVGLAGGTQETQYF | TGTGCCAGCACCGTCGGACTAGCGGGAGGGACCCAAGAGACCCAGTACTTC | TRBJ2-5 | TRBD2 | TRBV2
CASVPGLGADNEQFF | TGTGCCAGCGTCCCGGGACTAGGCGCCGACAATGAGCAGTTCTTC | TRBJ2-1 | TRBD2 | TRBV5-6
CAISETPMNTEAFF | TGTGCCATCAGTGAGACACCCATGAACACTGAAGCTTTCTTT | TRBJ1-1 | . | TRBV10-3
CASRSGDISGELFF | TGTGCCAGCAGGAGCGGGGACATATCCGGGGAGCTGTTTTTT | TRBJ2-2 | . | TRBV6-5
CASSRLEGTATAKLFF | TGCGCCAGCAGCCGACTAGAGGGGACGGCGACGGCAAAACTGTTTTTT | TRBJ1-4 | . | TRBV4-1
CASSMTSRYEQYF | TGTGCCAGCTCAATGACTAGTCGCTACGAGCAGTACTTC | TRBJ2-7 | . | TRBV18
CASSPRGDDYEQYF | TGTGCCAGCAGCCCCCGGGGAGATGACTACGAGCAGTACTTC | TRBJ2-7 | . | TRBV9
CASSPRGNTEAFF | TGTGCCAGCTCACCTCGGGGGAACACTGAAGCTTTCTTT | TRBJ1-1 | . | TRBV18
CSSRQGDGYTF | TGCAGTTCCCGACAGGGGGATGGCTACACCTTC | TRBJ1-2 | TRBD1 | TRBV20-1
CASSLVVRGMSSQAFF | TGTGCCAGCAGTTTAGTGGTTAGGGGGATGAGTTCGCAAGCTTTCTTT | TRBJ1-1 | . | TRBV28
CASSQGGRDTDTQYF | TGTGCCAGCAGCCAGGGAGGGAGGGACACAGATACGCAGTATTTT | TRBJ2-3 | TRBD2 | TRBV5-8
CSVTHPEGGYTF | TGCAGCGTTACACATCCAGAGGGTGGCTACACCTTC | TRBJ1-2 | . | TRBV29-1
CASSRDNGYTF | TGTGCCAGCAGCCGGGACAATGGCTACACCTTC | TRBJ1-2 | . | TRBV2
CASSHGQGYGIQYF | TGTGCCAGCAGCCATGGACAGGGCTATGGCATTCAGTACTTC | TRBJ2-4 | TRBD1 | TRBV28
CASRITGQGNEKLFF | TGTGCCAGTAGGATTACCGGACAGGGTAATGAAAAACTGTTTTTT | TRBJ1-4 | TRBD1 | TRBV19
CASSLASGIGSPLHF | TGCGCCAGCAGCTTGGCATCAGGGATCGGTTCACCCCTCCACTTT | TRBJ1-6 | . | TRBV5-1
CASNHGGSVSRQPQHF | TGTGCCAGCAATCATGGGGGCTCGGTATCAAGGCAGCCCCAGCATTTT | TRBJ1-5 | . | TRBV27
CASSLGTGSLATNEKLFF | TGTGCCAGCAGCTTAGGTACAGGGAGCCTTGCAACTAATGAAAAACTGTTTTTT | TRBJ1-4 | . | TRBV7-9
CASSYTGGMGTGELFF | TGTGCCAGCAGCTACACAGGGGGCATGGGCACCGGGGAGCTGTTTTTT | TRBJ2-2 | TRBD1 | TRBV11-3
CASSVGAPRGETQYF | TGTGCCAGCAGCGTAGGGGCGCCCCGGGGGGAGACCCAGTACTTC | TRBJ2-5 | . | TRBV9
CASRAVGGSGYTF | TGCGCCAGCAGGGCCGTGGGGGGATCCGGCTACACCTTC | TRBJ1-2 | . | TRBV5-1
CASSGQGFNYGYTF | TGTGCCAGCAGCGGACAGGGTTTTAACTATGGCTACACCTTC | TRBJ1-2 | TRBD1 | TRBV6-5
CASSLGGQSRATNEKLFF | TGTGCCAGCAGCTTGGGGGGACAGAGTCGTGCAACTAATGAAAAACTGTTTTTT | TRBJ1-4 | TRBD1 | TRBV7-9
CASSATGNHGYTF | TGTGCCAGCAGCGCGACAGGAAACCATGGCTACACCTTC | TRBJ1-2 | . | TRBV9